This TCR beta chain is drawn from a study of shared clonotypes between healthy human individuals. Study in general: Sampling drew on donors who were a couple of women and a few men aged 18 to 49.

Around 90 million PBMCs per unsorted sample were used for genomic DNA. Deep-level running was used for the assay. Several immunoSEQ 96-well plates shared each subset's DNA, each plate a replicate. Clones were sequenced by immunoSEQ multiplex PCR, and TCRdb holds only the in-frame ones, with some missing. Of 450,000 to 600,000 clones in the sample, 79% were seen once. Sequencing input: PBMCs. This receptor was taken from a woman in her forties in good health. Some clones in this sample may be carry-over from other donors' samples.

CDR3 bases: TGTGCCAGCAGTGGGGGCCTGAATCAGCCCCAGCATTTT. This codes for CASSGGLNQPQHF. This sequence joins TRBV11-1 and TRBJ1-5; TRBD1 is a possible D gene (6 bases). The CDR3 has 13 residues. Trimming cost V 6 bases and J 4 bases, with 10 bases left between them. Per the germline V gene, CDR1 is SGHAT and CDR2 is FQDESV (reference sequence).